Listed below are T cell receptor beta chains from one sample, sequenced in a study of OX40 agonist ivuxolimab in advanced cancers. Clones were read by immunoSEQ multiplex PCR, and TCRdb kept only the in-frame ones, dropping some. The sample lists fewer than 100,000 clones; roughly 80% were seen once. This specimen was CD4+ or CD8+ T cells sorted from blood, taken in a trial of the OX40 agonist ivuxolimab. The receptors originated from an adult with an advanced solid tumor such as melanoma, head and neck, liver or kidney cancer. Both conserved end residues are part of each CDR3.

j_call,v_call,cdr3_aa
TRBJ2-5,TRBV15,CATSRKANQETQYF
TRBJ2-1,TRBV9,CASSVDSGASSYNEQFF
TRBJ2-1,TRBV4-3,CASSPPAGTWGYNEQFF
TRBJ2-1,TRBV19,CASRDRGYIQFF
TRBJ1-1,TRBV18,CASSPGRGTEAAFF
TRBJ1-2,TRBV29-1,CSVDRVRPPGYTF
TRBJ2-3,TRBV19,CASSMGLAITDTQYF
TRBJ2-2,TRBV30,CAWNRGESGELFF
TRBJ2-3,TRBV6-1,CASSEKRTDTQYF
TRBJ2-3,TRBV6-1,CASRGGRGRTDTQYF
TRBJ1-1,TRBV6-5,CASSSRVGEAFF
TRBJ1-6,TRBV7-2,CASSILGQGTYNSPLHF
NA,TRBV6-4,CASTLSTILSGTGISYEQYF
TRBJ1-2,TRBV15,CATSRDGPSSGDLSYGYTF
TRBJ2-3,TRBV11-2,CASSPSTDTQYF
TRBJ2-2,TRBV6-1,CASSEQGAQSGELFF
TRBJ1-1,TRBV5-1,CASTPWAGTNTEAFF
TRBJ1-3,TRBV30,CAWSPGNTIYF
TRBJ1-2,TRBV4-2,CASSQERNRGLKDGYTF
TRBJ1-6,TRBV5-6,CASSFTGVNSPLHF
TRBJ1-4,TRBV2,CASRRTNEKLFF
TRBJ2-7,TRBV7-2,CASSAPEQYF
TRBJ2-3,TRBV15,CATSRDSPRLAPTDTQYF
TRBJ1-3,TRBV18,CASSPMGQGPGNTIYF
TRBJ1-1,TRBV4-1,CASSLPEGRQNTEAFF
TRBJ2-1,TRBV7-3,CASSRTGTGTNEQFF
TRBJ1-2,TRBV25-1,CASSGGGAFYTF
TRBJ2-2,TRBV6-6,CASSYLGQDGELFF
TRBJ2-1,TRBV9,CASSGDGGYNEQFF
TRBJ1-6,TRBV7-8,CASSLAQGGNSPLHF
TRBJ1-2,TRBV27,CASSAAGQGRYGYTF
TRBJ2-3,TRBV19,CASSAWRGGPTDTQYF
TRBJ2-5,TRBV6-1,CASNKGDVQETQYF
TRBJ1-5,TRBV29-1,CSVVFGSNQPQHF
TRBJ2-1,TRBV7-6,CASSLVRGRRGNNEQFF
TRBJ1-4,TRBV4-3,CASSQDRLGKLFF
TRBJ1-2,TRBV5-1,CASSRVVGGHYGYTF
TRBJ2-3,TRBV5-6,CASSYTDRGTDTQYF
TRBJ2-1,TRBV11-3,CASSLRGDEQFF
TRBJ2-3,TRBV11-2,CASSFLVRSTDTQYF
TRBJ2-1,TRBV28,CASSTSSGGRMQFF
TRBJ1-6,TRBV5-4,CASSPDRTSSYNSPLHF
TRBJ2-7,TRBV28,CASSSAGFGNEQYF
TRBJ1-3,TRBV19,CASSVGESSGNTIYF
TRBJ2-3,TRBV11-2,CASSLAWDRTTDTQYF
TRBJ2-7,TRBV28,CASRVSGGGSEEQYF
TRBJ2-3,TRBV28,CASSFRQGPTDTQYF
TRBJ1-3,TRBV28,CASTLSGRAGNTIYF
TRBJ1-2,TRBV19,CASSIGQGDYGYTF
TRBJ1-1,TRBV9,CASSVSANLNTEAFF
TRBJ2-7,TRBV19,CASSTLVGREQYF
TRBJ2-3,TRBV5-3,CARSSVRGNPGTDTQYF
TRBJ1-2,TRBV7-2,CASSLGGTVGYTF
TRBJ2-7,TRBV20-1,CSATSYEQYF
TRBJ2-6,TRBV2,CASSQQGASRSGANVLTF